The clone carrying this TCR beta chain was counted between two and nine times. Its cognate antigen is unknown. The data were taken from a study of identical twins. Study results and limitations: Recombination models fit unrelated individuals' TCR alpha sharing but underestimated twins'. The abundant beta clonotypes from cord blood had fewer insertions, and memory repertoires had none of this.

CDR3 length: 14 residues. In germline, CDR1 is MNHEY, CDR2 SVGEGT. V lost 6 bases, J lost 0 bases, and 3 bases stayed unmatched. A universal primer binding site was introduced by template switching. The final cDNA contained unique molecular identifiers. TCRdb reprocessed the 5' RACE reads via MiXCR and lists one record per CDR3 protein. This table has some 590,000 distinct CDR3 sequences, just under 10% appearing once. Separately, the same data were catalogued under a study of yellow fever vaccine responses in identical twins.

The chain recombines TRBV6-2 or TRBV6-3 with TRBJ2-7, with 9 bases matching TRBD2. Sequencing was carried out using PBMCs. The sequence came from a woman between 18 and 29 years old in good health. CDR3 protein: CASRPSGNSYEQYF. CDR3 bases: TGTGCCAGCAGACCTAGCGGGAACTCCTACGAGCAGTACTTC.